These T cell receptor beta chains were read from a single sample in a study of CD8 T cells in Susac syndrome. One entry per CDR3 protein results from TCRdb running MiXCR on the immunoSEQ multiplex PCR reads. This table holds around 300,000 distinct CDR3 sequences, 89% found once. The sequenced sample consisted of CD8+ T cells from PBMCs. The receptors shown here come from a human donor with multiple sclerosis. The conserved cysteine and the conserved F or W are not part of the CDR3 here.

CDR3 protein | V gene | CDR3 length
ASSLGLAANNEQF | TRBV5-6 | 13
ASSSGTGDGIQY | TRBV7-9 | 12
ASSMGQGVDYEQY | TRBV19 | 13
SALGRGELYGYT | TRBV20-1 | 12
ATDGSGRSGANEQF | TRBV15 | 14
ASSLTGEDYYGYT | TRBV4-1 | 13
ASRGLSSYNEQF | TRBV27 | 12
ATSREGLATGELF | TRBV15 | 13
ASSLGQMTEAF | TRBV7-9 | 11
ASSRVAGPYYEQY | TRBV6-2/TRBV6-3 | 13
ASSFYRGPSYEQY | TRBV5-1 | 13
AISEPGQGAEQY | TRBV10-3 | 12
ASEASGANVLT | TRBV28 | 11
ASSESAGVTDTQY | TRBV2 | 13
ASSQPGTSGSVTDTQY | TRBV4-3 | 16
ASSILGFGANNEQF | TRBV19 | 14
AWSPGRTYEQY | TRBV30 | 11
ASSLERISYSYEQY | TRBV7-8 | 14
ASSSTGEQF | TRBV7-2 | 9
ASSLYSGDNEQF | TRBV5-1 | 12
ASSQDPGRVGKTEAF | TRBV4-2 | 15
ASSYSSGGEGTDTQY | TRBV6-5 | 15